What follows are 7 T cell receptor beta chains derived from one specimen sequenced in a study of graft-versus-host responses after intestinal transplantation. Method: immunoSEQ multiplex PCR; TCRdb's copy keeps in-frame clones and lacks some. The sample records 95,000 or so clones, about nine tenths being singletons. Source: PBMCs, taken 450 to 460 days after intestinal transplant. The receptors stem from a human patient who received an intestinal transplant, so some T cells may come from the graft donor.

The genes are TRBV5-1 and TRBJ1-3; D not resolved. This CDR3 spans 13 amino acids. Germline lookup yields CDR1 SGHRS and CDR2 YFSETQ. V lost 0 bases, J lost 4 bases, and 5 bases lay in between. CDR3 region: CASSLARGNTIYF. The DNA for the CDR3 is TGCGCCAGCAGCTTGGCCAGGGGAAACACCATATATTTT.

CDR3 region: CASSESGLNTEAFF. CDR3 in DNA: TGTGCCAGCAGTGAAAGTGGGCTAAACACTGAAGCTTTCTTT. This rearrangement joins TRBV2 to TRBJ1-1; D is undetermined. Trimming stripped 2 bases from V and 2 bases from J, with 9 bases between. In germline, CDR1 is SNHLY, CDR2 FYNNEI. The CDR3 runs 14 residues.

V gene TRBV11-2 combines with J gene TRBJ2-1, with D possibly TRBD1 on 6 matching bases. CDR3 length equals 14 residues. V dropped 5 bases and J dropped 8 bases, with 16 bases sitting between them. The V gene's germline CDR1 is SGHAT and CDR2 FQNNGV. DNA of the CDR3: TGTGCCAGCAGCCCCAGGCGGACAGCTCATGAGCAGTTCTTC. This encodes CASSPRRTAHEQFF.

On this clone: The CDR3 ends on some other residue instead of the conserved phenylalanine or tryptophan, so this is likely a read error. The V call is TRBV4-1, the J call TRBJ2-7; D remains ambiguous. Germline V gene sequence: CDR1 MGHRA, CDR2 YSYEKL. V was cut by 0 bases and J by 6 bases, with 9 bases left in between. The CDR3 is made up of 13 amino acids. This CDR3 reads CASSQDWSAEQYL. DNA for the CDR3: TGCGCCAGCAGCCAAGATTGGTCAGCCGAGCAGTACCTC.

The chain employs TRBV6-5 and TRBJ2-7; possible D gene TRBD1, 6 bases. Trimming took 0 bases from V and 3 from J, leaving 12 bases between them. There are 15 residues in the CDR3. The V gene's germline CDR1 is MNHEY and CDR2 SVGAGI. The CDR3 spells CASSYSRGSGYEQYF. The CDR3 DNA follows: TGTGCCAGCAGTTACTCCAGGGGCTCGGGCTACGAGCAGTACTTC.

The rearrangement joins TRBV29-1 to TRBJ1-5, with 9 positions matching TRBD1. Germline CDR1 and CDR2: SQVTM and ANQGSEA. Trimming at V came to 5 bases and at J to 6 bases, leaving 5 bases not matched to a gene. The CDR3 is made up of 13 amino acids. CDR3 coding DNA: TGCAGCGTTAGACAGGGGGGAGGTCAGCCCCAGCATTTT. Translated: CSVRQGGGQPQHF.

The V and J genes are TRBV7-3 and TRBJ1-6, with D unresolved. CDR1 is SGHTA and CDR2 is FQGTGA in the germline V gene. Trimming left V 2 bases short and J 7 bases short, with 3 bases between. The CDR3 length is 12 residues. DNA for the CDR3: TGTGCCAGCAGCTTAGGCAATTCACCCCTCCACTTT. It yields the protein CASSLGNSPLHF. The full variable domain, its missing parts supplied by reference TRBV7-3 and TRBJ1-6, is GAGVSQTPSNKVTEKGKYVELRCDPISGHTALYWYRQSLGQGPEFLIYFQGTGAADDSGLPNDRFFAVRPEGSVSTLKIQRTERGDSAVYLCASSLGNSPLHFGNGTRLTVT.